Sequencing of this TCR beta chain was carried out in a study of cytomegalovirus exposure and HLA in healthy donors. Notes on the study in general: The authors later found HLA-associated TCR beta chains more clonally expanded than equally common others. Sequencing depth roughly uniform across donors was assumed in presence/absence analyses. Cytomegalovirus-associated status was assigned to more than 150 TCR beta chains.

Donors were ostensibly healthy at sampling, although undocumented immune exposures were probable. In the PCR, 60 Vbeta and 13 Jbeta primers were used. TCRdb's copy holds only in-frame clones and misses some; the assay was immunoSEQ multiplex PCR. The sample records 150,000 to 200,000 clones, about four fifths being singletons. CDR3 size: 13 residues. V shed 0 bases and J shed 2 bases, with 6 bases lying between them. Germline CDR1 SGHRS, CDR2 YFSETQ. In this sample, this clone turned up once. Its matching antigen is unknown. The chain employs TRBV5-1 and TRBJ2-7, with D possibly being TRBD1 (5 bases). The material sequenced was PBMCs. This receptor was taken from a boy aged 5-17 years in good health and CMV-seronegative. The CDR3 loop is CASSLAQAYEQYF. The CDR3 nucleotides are TGCGCCAGCAGCTTGGCACAGGCCTACGAGCAGTACTTC. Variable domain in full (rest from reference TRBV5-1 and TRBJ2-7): KAGVTQTPRYLIKTRGQQVTLSCSPISGHRSVSWYQQTPGQGLQFLFEYFSETQRNKGNFPGRFSGRQFSNSRSEMNVSTLELGDSALYLCASSLAQAYEQYFGPGTRLTVT.